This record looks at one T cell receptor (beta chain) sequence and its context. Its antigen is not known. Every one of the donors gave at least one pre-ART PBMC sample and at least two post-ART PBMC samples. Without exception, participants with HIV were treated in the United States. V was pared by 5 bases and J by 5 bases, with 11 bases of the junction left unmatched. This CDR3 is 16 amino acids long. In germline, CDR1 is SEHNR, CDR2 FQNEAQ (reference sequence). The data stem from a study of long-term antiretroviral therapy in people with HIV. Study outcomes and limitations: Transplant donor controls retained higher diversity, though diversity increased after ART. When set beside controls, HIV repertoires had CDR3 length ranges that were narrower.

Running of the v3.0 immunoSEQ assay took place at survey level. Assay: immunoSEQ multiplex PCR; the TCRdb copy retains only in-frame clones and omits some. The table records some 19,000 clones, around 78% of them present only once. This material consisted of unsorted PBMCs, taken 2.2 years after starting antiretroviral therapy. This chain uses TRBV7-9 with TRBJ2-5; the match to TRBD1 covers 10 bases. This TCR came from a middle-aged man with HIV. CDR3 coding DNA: TGTGCCAGCAGCGCCCTTGACAGGGGGCTTGGGGAGACCCAGTACTTC. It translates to CASSALDRGLGETQYF.